This TCR beta chain was sequenced during a study of regulatory T cells in long-lasting Graves disease. Study-wide results and caveats: Persistent cases of Graves' showed reduced TCR diversity relative to newly diagnosed patients.

Documented time point: newly diagnosed GD, antithyroid drugs for less than 3 months. RNA from PBMCs was the source of the TCR library. The CDR3 consists of 11 residues. Per the germline V gene, CDR1 is MNHEY and CDR2 is SMNVEV (reference sequence). The ends were cut back, 6 bases at V and 12 bases at J, with 12 bases in the middle. In building TCR beta libraries, iRepertoire HTBI primers were used together with Arm-PCR of CDR3 regions. TCRdb called the multiplex PCR reads again in MiXCR, with one record for every CDR3 protein. The sample includes around 500,000 distinct CDR3 sequences, roughly 12% of them seen just once. The sample holds many counts of this clonotype. Its antigen is unidentified. These same records also appear under a second study, on T cells in Graves' hyperthyroidism and ophthalmopathy. That source notes: Among thyroid clonotypes expanded above 0.001, most also appeared in blood.

Sequencing was performed on peripheral blood mononuclear cells (PBMCs), taken at new diagnosis, from a patient treated with antithyroid drugs. This chain uses TRBV27 with TRBJ2-1; tentatively, D is TRBD1 (6 bases). This TCR came from a man aged 30 to 39 with Graves disease. DNA for the CDR3: TGTGCCAGCAGATACGGACAGACGCAGTTCTTC. The encoded protein is CASRYGQTQFF.